This record looks at one T cell receptor (beta chain) sequence and its context. No antigen is known for it. Unique molecular identifiers were carried by the TCR beta cDNA libraries. TCRdb re-analysed the PCR reads in MiXCR, keeping a single row per CDR3 protein. The table includes 500,000 to 600,000 distinct CDR3 sequences, around 47% detected once. The record originates from a study of post-analysis software for immune sequencing data. Study observations and caveats: Patients carried roughly five TRBV segments more frequently than controls did, and TRBV5-6, TRBV5-1 and TRBV20-1 were among them.

CDR3 length: 19 amino acids. J lost 2 bases, V lost 5 bases, and 10 bases had no gene match. In germline, CDR1 is SGHTA, CDR2 FQGNSA. This TCR came from a girl aged 5 to 17 with multiple sclerosis. Sequencing was done on a sample of blood. The rearrangement uses TRBV7-2 and TRBJ2-3, with TRBD2 matching 16 bases. The CDR3 reads CASSRGLAGGPITTDTQYF. The DNA of the CDR3 is TGTGCCAGCAGCCGGGGACTAGCGGGAGGGCCTATAACCACAGATACGCAGTATTTT.